Sequencing of this T cell receptor beta chain was carried out in a study of blood T cells in healthy people across ages. The second PCR ran about 6 to 12 cycles with a sample-barcoded 5' primer and J-beta primers. TCRdb re-called the 5' RACE reads through MiXCR, storing one row per CDR3 protein. The data show 700,000 to 900,000 distinct CDR3 sequences, approximately 24% seen once. The CDR3 totals 16 residues. Trimming removed 4 bases from V and 3 bases from J, with 16 bases in between. The germline V gene encodes CDR1 SGDLS and CDR2 YYNGEE. This clonotype occurred a few times. This same sample was also taken into another study, of T cells of mothers and their children.

The source is a boy aged 5-17 years in good health. The chain combines TRBV9 with TRBJ1-4; no clear D gene. The sequencing sample was made of blood. The CDR3 is CASSSLHAWANEKLFF. As DNA, the CDR3 is TGTGCCAGCAGCTCTCTACATGCGTGGGCTAATGAAAAACTGTTTTTT.